The 5 T cell receptor beta chains presented below share a single source sample, sequenced in a study of T cell responses to AZD1222 COVID-19 vaccine. Here immunoSEQ multiplex PCR was the method, and the copy in TCRdb shows in-frame clones only, minus some. The repertoire holds roughly 140,000 clones, with 80% to 90% as singletons. The source material was peripheral blood, sampled on day 0 of AZD1222 vaccination. These receptors all come from an adult in good health.

The V gene is TRBV2, the J gene TRBJ1-2; 7 bases agree with TRBD1. This CDR3 comprises 13 residues. V lost 6 bases to trimming and J lost 5 bases; unmatched junction nucleotides: 6. Per germline, CDR1 SNHLY and CDR2 FYNNEI. This chain's CDR3 is CASRGGQRYGYTF. CDR3 in DNA: TGTGCCAGCAGGGGGGGACAGCGATATGGCTACACCTTC.

The rearrangement joins TRBV5-5 to TRBJ1-2, with D perhaps matching TRBD1 (6 bases). Trimming took off 0 bases at V and 5 bases at J, with 11 bases between the two ends. Germline CDR1 and CDR2: SGHKS and YYEKEE (reference sequence). This CDR3 has 14 amino acids. The CDR3 sequence: CASSLVTGPYGYTF. The CDR3 DNA sequence: TGTGCCAGCAGCTTGGTAACAGGGCCGTATGGCTACACCTTC.

The table lists this clone with a count of one. The chain carries TRBV6-5 and TRBJ1-5; 7 bases align to TRBD1. Unmatched junction bases numbered 11, after V lost 5 bases and J lost 7 bases. The CDR3 runs 15 residues. CDR1 MNHEY and CDR2 SVGAGI come from the germline V gene. For the CDR3, the DNA is TGTGCCAGCAGTACCGACAGGGAACTAGGACAGCCCCAGCATTTT. Translated: CASSTDRELGQPQHF.

The chain combines TRBV7-3 with TRBJ1-6, with a tentative D call TRBD1 (6 bases). V lost 5 bases, J lost 10 bases, and 15 bases lay in between. The CDR3 contains 14 residues. Germline CDR1 reads SGHTA; CDR2 reads FQGTGA. For the CDR3, the DNA is TGTGCCAGCAGCGAAGGGGGGTTCCGGTCACCCCTCCACTTT. Residues: CASSEGGFRSPLHF.

The chain carries TRBV9 and TRBJ2-1, with D uncertain. V was pared by 2 bases and J by 6 bases, with 12 bases between. From germline, CDR1 is SGDLS and CDR2 YYNGEE. The CDR3 has 14 residues. The CDR3 region is CASSVSTASNEQFF. In DNA form, the CDR3 reads TGTGCCAGCAGCGTTTCAACAGCGTCCAATGAGCAGTTCTTC.